A single sample is the source of the 23 T cell receptor beta chains below, sequenced in a study of T cell responses to AZD1222 COVID-19 vaccine (dated by TCRdb to the early 2020s). The time point tag for this specimen amounts to: baseline before first vaccination. Receptors were amplified or captured by the immunoSEQ multiplex PCR assay. What TCRdb holds here is the immuneACCESS table cut down to in-frame rearrangements. Part of the clones is not present; checked against another copy, under half of the missing clones reflect an unresolved V gene, and the others are unexplained. Across this sample there are fewer than 150,000 clones, with over 90% seen only once. The ten largest clones represent around 0.91% of the sample. This material consisted of peripheral blood, taken on day 0 of AZD1222 vaccination. The receptors shown here come from an adult in good health.

The chain recombines TRBV7-2 with TRBJ2-3; D might be TRBD1 (7 bases). Trimming removed 5 bases at V and 7 bases at J, with 19 bases between. Germline CDR1 and CDR2: SGHTA and FQGNSA. The CDR3 is 15 amino acids. CDR3 DNA: TGTGCCAGCAGCCCAAATCAGGGGGGCATGTATACGCAGTATTTT. Translation gives CASSPNQGGMYTQYF.

V and J are TRBV2 and TRBJ1-5, with no clear D. The CDR3 spans 16 residues. Germline V gene sequence: CDR1 SNHLY, CDR2 FYNNEI. Trimming stripped 2 bases from V and 3 bases from J, with 14 bases between. The CDR3 sequence: CASSESFVGFNQPQHF. The CDR3 coding sequence is TGTGCCAGCAGTGAATCTTTCGTGGGGTTCAATCAGCCCCAGCATTTT.

The chain couples TRBV27 to TRBJ2-2; D perhaps matches TRBD1 (7 bases). In germline, CDR1 is MNHEY, CDR2 SMNVEV (reference sequence). Deletions cut 5 bases from V and 4 bases from J, with 8 bases between. The CDR3 extends over 13 amino acids. DNA of the CDR3: TGTGCCAGCAGTCAGGGGGGCACCGGGGAGCTGTTTTTT. Amino acids: CASSQGGTGELFF.

This clone was detected once. The chain carries TRBV6-5 and TRBJ1-5; D perhaps matches TRBD1 (5 bases). Trimming took off 2 bases at V and 4 bases at J, with 6 bases between the two ends. Looked up from germline, CDR1 is MNHEY and CDR2 is SVGAGI. The CDR3 has 13 amino acids. In DNA form, the CDR3 reads TGTGCCAGCAGTTACGACAGAAATCAGCCCCAGCATTTT. It translates to CASSYDRNQPQHF.

This chain links TRBV7-9 with TRBJ2-1, with D perhaps given as TRBD1 or TRBD2 (5 bases each). The CDR3 covers 17 residues. Germline CDR1 reads SEHNR; CDR2 reads FQNEAQ (reference sequence). The V end lost 5 bases, the J end lost 2 bases, and 19 bases lay between the germline ends. DNA of the CDR3: TGTGCCAGCAGCAAACGGGACGCCCGGCGCACCTACAATGAGCAGTTCTTC. It codes for CASSKRDARRTYNEQFF.

DNA for the CDR3: TGTGCCAGCAGCAGCACAGGTTCCCACAATTCACCCCTCCACTTT. It yields the protein CASSSTGSHNSPLHF. J is TRBJ1-6 and V is TRBV7-3; a possible D gene is TRBD1 (5 bases). The CDR3 is 15 amino acids. The V gene lost 5 bases and the J gene lost 7 bases, with 15 bases spanning the gap. Looked up from germline, CDR1 is SGHTA and CDR2 is FQGTGA.

This clone has just one count. J is TRBJ2-5 and V is TRBV7-9, with TRBD2 identical over 7 bases. The J call may be incorrect, as the DNA end agrees better with TRBJ2-7. Germline CDR1 SEHNR, CDR2 FQNEAQ (reference sequence). The CDR3 covers 13 residues. The CDR3 DNA follows: TGTGCCAGCAGCCGGACTAGTTCCTACGAGCAGTACTTC. Translating gives CASSRTSSYEQYF.

The gene calls are TRBV10-3 and TRBJ1-2; D ambiguous. Germline values: CDR1 ENHRY, CDR2 SYGVKD. The CDR3 has 16 amino acids. Trimming removed 1 base from V and 0 bases from J, with 12 bases in between. CDR3 DNA sequence: TGTGCCATCAGTGAGTTTATGGGTAGCCCTAACTATGGCTACACCTTC. It translates to CAISEFMGSPNYGYTF.

The count of this clone is one. The CDR3 nucleotides read TGTGCCAGCAGCCCACAGGGGAGAGGACACACCATATATTTT. It is translated as CASSPQGRGHTIYF. The chain recombines TRBV7-9 with TRBJ1-3, with 7 bases matching TRBD1. The CDR3 contains 14 residues. With V trimmed by 5 bases and J by 8 bases, 9 bases remained unmatched. Looked up from germline, CDR1 is SEHNR and CDR2 is FQNEAQ (reference sequence).

V is TRBV7-3 and J is TRBJ1-6; tentatively, D is TRBD1 (5 bases). This CDR3 contains 16 residues. CDR1 is SGHTA and CDR2 is FQGTGA in the germline V gene. Trimming took off 1 base at V and 1 base at J, with 8 bases between the two ends. CDR3 sequence (DNA): TGTGCCAGCAGCTTAATGGGGGGGTCCTATAATTCACCCCTCCACTTT. This codes for CASSLMGGSYNSPLHF.

V is TRBV30 and J is TRBJ1-5; D gene ambiguous. V was pared by 3 bases and J by 0 bases, with 9 bases between. This CDR3 is 14 amino acids long. Germline CDR1 is GTSNPN and CDR2 is SVGIG (reference sequence). For the CDR3, the DNA is TGTGCCTGGAGGGGGATCTATAGCAATCAGCCCCAGCATTTT. Residues: CAWRGIYSNQPQHF.

This clone was detected only once. The CDR3 DNA is TGTGCCAGCTCACCAGGAGGGAACACCGGGGAGCTGTTTTTT. Its protein is CASSPGGNTGELFF. V and J are TRBV18 and TRBJ2-2, with D perhaps matching TRBD2 (5 bases). The V and J ends lost 2 bases and 1 base respectively, with 5 bases between them. The CDR3 is 14 amino acids. Germline CDR1 and CDR2: KGHSH and LQKENI.

The V call is TRBV25-1, the J call TRBJ1-2; D might be TRBD1 (5 bases). Trimming cost V 6 bases and J 3 bases, with 17 bases left between them. The CDR3 covers 15 residues. The germline V gene encodes CDR1 MGHDK and CDR2 SYGVNS. The CDR3 sequence: CASSDRGPRDYGYTF. CDR3 sequence (DNA): TGTGCCAGCAGCGACCGGGGCCCGCGGGACTATGGCTACACCTTC.

The chain employs TRBV5-1 and TRBJ1-4; 7 bases agree with TRBD1. This CDR3 region has 15 residues. V gave up 0 bases and J gave up 5 bases; unmatched junction bases: 4. In germline, CDR1 is SGHRS, CDR2 YFSETQ. In DNA, the CDR3 is TGCGCCAGCAGCTTGGATGGCAGGGGGAATGAAAAACTGTTTTTT. Amino acids: CASSLDGRGNEKLFF.

The chain is built from TRBV6-5 and TRBJ2-7, with unresolved D. The germline V gene has CDR1 MNHEY and CDR2 SVGAGI. This CDR3 has 13 residues. With 2 bases removed from V and 6 bases from J, the gap between germline ends came to 11 bases. The CDR3 nucleotides are TGTGCCAGCAGTTACCTCGGAAACCTCGAGCAGTACTTC. It encodes CASSYLGNLEQYF.

This clone was seen only once. The chain links TRBV19 to TRBJ1-5; D is unclear. The CDR3 has 16 amino acids. Germline values: CDR1 LNHDA, CDR2 SQIVND (reference sequence). V was clipped by 6 bases and J by 0 bases, with 15 bases between them. This CDR3 reads CASSQEGISSNQPQHF. The CDR3 DNA is TGTGCCAGTAGCCAAGAAGGGATTTCTAGCAATCAGCCCCAGCATTTT. Complete variable domain (other parts from reference TRBV19 and TRBJ1-5): DGGITQSPKYLFRKEGQNVTLSCEQNLNHDAMYWYRQDPGQGLRLIYYSQIVNDFQKGDIAEGYSVSREKKESFPLTVTSAQKNPTAFYLCASSQEGISSNQPQHFGDGTRLSIL.

This clone was seen just once. The V call is TRBV5-1, the J call TRBJ2-5; 10 bases are shared with TRBD1. V dropped 4 bases and J dropped 4; count of bases not matched to a gene: 4. The CDR3 has 14 amino acids. Germline loops: CDR1 SGHRS, CDR2 YFSETQ. The CDR3 DNA is TGCGCCAGCAGCCCGGGACAGGGGATAGAGACCCAGTACTTC. Its translation is CASSPGQGIETQYF.

The rearrangement joins TRBV4-1 to TRBJ1-4; D might be TRBD1 (5 bases). This CDR3 is built from 16 residues. V was pared by 2 bases and J by 3 bases, with 13 bases between. Germline V gene sequence: CDR1 MGHRA, CDR2 YSYEKL. The CDR3 DNA reads as TGCGCCAGCAGCCAAACAGGATTCGTACCTAATGAAAAACTGTTTTTT. It codes for CASSQTGFVPNEKLFF.

V is TRBV5-1 and J is TRBJ2-5, with 13 bases identical to TRBD2. The CDR3 length is 17 residues. CDR1 SGHRS and CDR2 YFSETQ come from the germline V gene. J lost 2 bases, V lost 0 bases, and 4 bases had no gene match. CDR3 amino acids: CASSLAVLAGGQETQYF. DNA of the CDR3: TGCGCCAGCAGCTTGGCGGTACTAGCGGGGGGGCAAGAGACCCAGTACTTC.

This chain links TRBV4-1 with TRBJ2-3; the D gene is possibly TRBD1 (6 bases). V gave up 3 bases and J gave up 4 bases, with 20 bases separating them. CDR3 length equals 17 residues. The V gene's germline CDR1 is MGHRA and CDR2 YSYEKL. The CDR3 coding sequence is TGCGCCAGCAGCCAGCGCCCCCTGGGGGCCGGCGCAGATACGCAGTATTTT. The encoded protein is CASSQRPLGAGADTQYF.

The CDR3 DNA reads TGTGCCAGCAGTTACGATCGATCGCGGGGCACAGATACGCAGTATTTT. This codes for CASSYDRSRGTDTQYF. This chain joins TRBV6-5 and TRBJ2-3; tentative D call: TRBD2 (5 bases). From germline, CDR1 is MNHEY and CDR2 SVGAGI. This CDR3 is 16 amino acids long. V lost 2 bases and J lost 1, with 13 bases in between.

This chain connects TRBV9 to TRBJ1-3, with 9 bases aligning to TRBD1. The V segment lost 2 bases and the J segment 0 bases; nucleotides outside the gene matches: 3. The CDR3 is 16 residues long. CDR1 is SGDLS, CDR2 YYNGEE, per germline. The chain's CDR3 is CASSVRDRVSGNTIYF. The CDR3 nucleotides read TGTGCCAGCAGCGTCCGGGACAGGGTCTCTGGAAACACCATATATTTT.

The V gene is TRBV4-2, the J gene TRBJ2-7; 8 bases match TRBD2. V was clipped by 0 bases and J by 1 base; unmatched bases: 2. From germline, CDR1 is LGHNA and CDR2 YNFKEQ. This CDR3 is built from 15 residues. The CDR3 spells CASSQETSVSYEQYF. CDR3 nucleotides: TGTGCCAGCAGCCAAGAGACTAGCGTATCCTACGAGCAGTACTTC.